This TCR beta chain was sequenced for a study of T cells after yellow fever vaccination. The wider study: Some fractions had low cell numbers, and these were prepared with SMART-Seq v4 Ultra Low Input.

In making TCR cDNA, 5'RACE template switching added a universal primer site and UMIs to it. In TCRdb, the 5' RACE reads were re-called with MiXCR into one record per CDR3 protein. The table lists around 590,000 distinct CDR3 sequences, roughly an eighth of them singletons. The trim removed 0 bases at V and 4 bases at J, leaving 10 bases unmatched. Germline V gene sequence: CDR1 DFQATT, CDR2 SNEGSKA (reference sequence). The CDR3 runs to 16 residues. This TCR came from a man under 40 who received the YFV17D yellow fever vaccine. The chain is built from TRBV20-1 and TRBJ2-5; TRBD2 matches at 8 bases. The specimen was PBMCs, collected on the day of the yellow fever booster vaccination. The CDR3 is CSARDRGGRIVETQYF. CDR3 bases: TGCAGTGCTAGAGATCGCGGCGGGAGGATTGTAGAGACCCAGTACTTC.